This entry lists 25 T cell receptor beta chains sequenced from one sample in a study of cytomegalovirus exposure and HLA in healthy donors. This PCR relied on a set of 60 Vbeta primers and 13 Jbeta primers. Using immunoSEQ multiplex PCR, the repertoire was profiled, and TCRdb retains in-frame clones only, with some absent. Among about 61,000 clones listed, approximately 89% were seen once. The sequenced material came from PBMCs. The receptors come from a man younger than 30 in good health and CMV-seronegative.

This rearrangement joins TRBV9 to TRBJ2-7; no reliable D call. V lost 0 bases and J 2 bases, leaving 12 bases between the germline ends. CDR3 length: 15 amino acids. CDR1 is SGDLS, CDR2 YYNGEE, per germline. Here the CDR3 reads CASSVAVTAAYEQYF. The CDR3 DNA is TGTGCCAGCAGCGTAGCGGTAACAGCAGCCTACGAGCAGTACTTC. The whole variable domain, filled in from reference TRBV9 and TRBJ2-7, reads DSGVTQTPKHLITATGQRVTLRCSPRSGDLSVYWYQQSLDQGLQFLIQYYNGEERAKGNILERFSAQQFPDLHSELNLSSLELGDSALYFCASSVAVTAAYEQYFGPGTRLTVT.

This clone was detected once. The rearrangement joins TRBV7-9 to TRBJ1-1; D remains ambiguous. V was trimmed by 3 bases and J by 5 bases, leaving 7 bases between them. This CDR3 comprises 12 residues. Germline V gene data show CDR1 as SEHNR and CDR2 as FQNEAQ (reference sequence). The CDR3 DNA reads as TGTGCCAGCAGCTTGGGAGAGACTGAAGCTTTCTTT. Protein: CASSLGETEAFF.

Here the CDR3 DNA reads TGCGCCAGCACAAGAGGGGGCACTGAAGCTTTCTTT. Translating gives CASTRGGTEAFF. J is TRBJ1-1 and V is TRBV10-2, with TRBD1 as a possible D gene (6 bases). Trimming cost V 7 bases and J 4 bases, with 10 bases left between them. Germline V gene lookup returns CDR1 WSHSY and CDR2 SAAADI. There are 12 residues in the CDR3.

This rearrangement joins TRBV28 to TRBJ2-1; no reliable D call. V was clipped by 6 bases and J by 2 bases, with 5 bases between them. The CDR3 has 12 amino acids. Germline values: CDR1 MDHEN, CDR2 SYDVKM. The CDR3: CASRQTYNEQFF. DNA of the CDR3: TGTGCCAGCAGACAAACCTACAATGAGCAGTTCTTC. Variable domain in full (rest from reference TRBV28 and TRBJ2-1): DVKVTQSSRYLVKRTGEKVFLECVQDMDHENMFWYRQDPGLGLRLIYFSYDVKMKEKGDIPEGYSVSREKKERFSLILESASTNQTSMYLCASRQTYNEQFFGPGTRLTVL.

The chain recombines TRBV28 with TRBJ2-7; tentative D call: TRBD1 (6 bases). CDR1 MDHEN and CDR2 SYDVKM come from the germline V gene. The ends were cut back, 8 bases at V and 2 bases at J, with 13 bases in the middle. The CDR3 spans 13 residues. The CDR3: CASAGQTPYEQYF. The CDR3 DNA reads TGTGCCAGCGCAGGACAGACCCCCTACGAGCAGTACTTC.

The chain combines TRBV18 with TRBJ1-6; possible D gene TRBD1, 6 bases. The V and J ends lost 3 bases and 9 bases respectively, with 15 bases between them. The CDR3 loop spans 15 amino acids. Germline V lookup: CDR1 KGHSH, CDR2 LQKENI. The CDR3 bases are TGTGCCAGCTCACCCGGAACAGGGACGACTTCACCCCTCCACTTT. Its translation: CASSPGTGTTSPLHF.

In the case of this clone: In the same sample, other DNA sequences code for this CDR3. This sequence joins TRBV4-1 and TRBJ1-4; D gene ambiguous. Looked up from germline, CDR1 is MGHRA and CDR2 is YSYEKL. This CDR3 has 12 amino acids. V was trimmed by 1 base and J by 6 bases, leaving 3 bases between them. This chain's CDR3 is CASSQGDEKLFF. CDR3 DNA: TGCGCCAGCAGCCAAGGAGATGAAAAACTGTTTTTT.

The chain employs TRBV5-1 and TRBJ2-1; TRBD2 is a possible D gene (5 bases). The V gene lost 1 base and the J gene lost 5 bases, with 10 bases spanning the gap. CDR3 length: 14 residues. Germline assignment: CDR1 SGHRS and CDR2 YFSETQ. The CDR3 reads CASSLTRSNNEQFF. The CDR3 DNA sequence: TGCGCCAGCAGCTTGACTAGATCGAACAATGAGCAGTTCTTC.

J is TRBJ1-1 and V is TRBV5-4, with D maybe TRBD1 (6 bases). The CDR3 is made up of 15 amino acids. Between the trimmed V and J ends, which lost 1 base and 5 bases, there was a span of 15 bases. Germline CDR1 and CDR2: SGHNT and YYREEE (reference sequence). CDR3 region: CASSLSGGAGTEAFF. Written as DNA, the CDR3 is TGTGCCAGCAGCTTGTCTGGGGGGGCGGGAACTGAAGCTTTCTTT.

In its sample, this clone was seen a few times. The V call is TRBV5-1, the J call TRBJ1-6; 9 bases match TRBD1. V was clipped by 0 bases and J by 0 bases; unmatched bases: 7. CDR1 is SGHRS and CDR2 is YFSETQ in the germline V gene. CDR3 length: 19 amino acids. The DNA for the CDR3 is TGCGCCAGCAGCTTGGGGGGTGACAGGGGGAGCTCCTATAATTCACCCCTCCACTTT. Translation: CASSLGGDRGSSYNSPLHF.

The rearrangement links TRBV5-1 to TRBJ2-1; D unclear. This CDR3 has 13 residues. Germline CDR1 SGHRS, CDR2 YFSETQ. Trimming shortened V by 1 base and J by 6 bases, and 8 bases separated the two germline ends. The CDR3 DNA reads TGCGCCAGCAGCTTGTACGACTCCAATGAGCAGTTCTTC. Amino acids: CASSLYDSNEQFF.

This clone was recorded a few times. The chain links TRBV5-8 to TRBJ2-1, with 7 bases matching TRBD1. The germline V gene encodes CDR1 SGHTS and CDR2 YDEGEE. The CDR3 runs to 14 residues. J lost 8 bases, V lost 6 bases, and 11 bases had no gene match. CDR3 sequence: CASNDREVGDEQFF. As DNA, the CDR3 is TGTGCCAGCAATGACAGGGAAGTTGGTGATGAGCAGTTCTTC. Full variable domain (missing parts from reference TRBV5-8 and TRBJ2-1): EAGVTQSPTHLIKTRGQQATLRCSPISGHTSVYWYQQALGLGLQFLLWYDEGEERNRGNFPPRFSGRQFPNYSSELNVNALELEDSALYLCASNDREVGDEQFFGPGTRLTVL.

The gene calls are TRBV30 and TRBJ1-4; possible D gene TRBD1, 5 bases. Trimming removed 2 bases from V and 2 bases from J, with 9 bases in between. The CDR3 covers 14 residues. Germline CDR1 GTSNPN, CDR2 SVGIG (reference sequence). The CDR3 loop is CAWSLDSTNEKLFF. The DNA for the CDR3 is TGTGCCTGGAGTCTAGACAGCACTAATGAAAAACTGTTTTTT.

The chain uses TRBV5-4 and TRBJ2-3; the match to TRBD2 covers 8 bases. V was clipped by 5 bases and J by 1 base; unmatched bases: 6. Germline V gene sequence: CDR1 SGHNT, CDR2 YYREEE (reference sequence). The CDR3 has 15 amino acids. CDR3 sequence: CASRTRGGRTDTQYF. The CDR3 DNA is TGTGCCAGCAGAACGCGCGGGGGGCGCACAGATACGCAGTATTTT.

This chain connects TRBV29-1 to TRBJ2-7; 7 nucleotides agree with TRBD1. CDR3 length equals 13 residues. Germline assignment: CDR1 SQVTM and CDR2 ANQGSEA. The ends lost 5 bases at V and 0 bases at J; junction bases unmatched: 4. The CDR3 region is CSVSDRASYEQYF. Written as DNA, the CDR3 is TGCAGCGTTTCCGACAGGGCCTCCTACGAGCAGTACTTC.

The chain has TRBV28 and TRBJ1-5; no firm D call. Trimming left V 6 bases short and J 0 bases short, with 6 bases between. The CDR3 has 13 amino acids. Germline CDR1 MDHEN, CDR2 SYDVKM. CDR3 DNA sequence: TGTGCCAGCAGCCCCGTTAGCAATCAGCCCCAGCATTTT. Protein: CASSPVSNQPQHF.

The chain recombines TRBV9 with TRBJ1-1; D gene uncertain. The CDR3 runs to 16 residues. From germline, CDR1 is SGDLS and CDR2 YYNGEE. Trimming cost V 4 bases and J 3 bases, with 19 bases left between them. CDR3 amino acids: CASSKDMAGLDTEAFF. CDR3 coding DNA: TGTGCCAGCAGCAAAGACATGGCTGGGTTGGACACTGAAGCTTTCTTT.

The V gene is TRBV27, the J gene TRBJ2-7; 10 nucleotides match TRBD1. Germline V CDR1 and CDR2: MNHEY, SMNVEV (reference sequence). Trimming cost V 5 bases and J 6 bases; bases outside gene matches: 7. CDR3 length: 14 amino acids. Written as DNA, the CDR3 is TGTGCCAGCAGTCCACAGGGGACAGGGGCCGAGCAGTACTTC. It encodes CASSPQGTGAEQYF.

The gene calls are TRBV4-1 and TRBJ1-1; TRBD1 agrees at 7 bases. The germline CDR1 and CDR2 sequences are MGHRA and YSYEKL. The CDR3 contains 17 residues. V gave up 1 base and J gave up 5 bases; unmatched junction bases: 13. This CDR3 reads CASSQGPKGAAKTEAFF. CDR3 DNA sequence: TGCGCCAGCAGCCAAGGGCCCAAGGGGGCCGCCAAGACTGAAGCTTTCTTT.

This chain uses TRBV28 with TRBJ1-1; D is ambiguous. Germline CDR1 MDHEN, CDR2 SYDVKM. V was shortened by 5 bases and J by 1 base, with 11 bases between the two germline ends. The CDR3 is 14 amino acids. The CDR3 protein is CASSIDQENTEAFF. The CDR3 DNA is TGTGCCAGCAGTATTGACCAGGAGAACACTGAAGCTTTCTTT.

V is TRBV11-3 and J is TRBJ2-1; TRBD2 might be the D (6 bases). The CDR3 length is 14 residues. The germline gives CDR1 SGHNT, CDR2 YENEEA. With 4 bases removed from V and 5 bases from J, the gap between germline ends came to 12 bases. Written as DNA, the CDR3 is TGTGCCAGCAGCTCCGTGGGGGGAAACAATGAGCAGTTCTTC. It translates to CASSSVGGNNEQFF. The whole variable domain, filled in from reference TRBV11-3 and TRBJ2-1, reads EAGVVQSPRYKIIEKKQPVAFWCNPISGHNTLYWYLQNLGQGPELLIRYENEEAVDDSQLPKDRFSAERLKGVDSTLKIQPAELGDSAVYLCASSSVGGNNEQFFGPGTRLTVL.

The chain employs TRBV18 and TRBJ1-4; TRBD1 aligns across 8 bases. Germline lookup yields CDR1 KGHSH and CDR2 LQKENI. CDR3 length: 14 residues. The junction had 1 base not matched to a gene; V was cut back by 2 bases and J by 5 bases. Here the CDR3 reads CASSPRTGNEKLFF. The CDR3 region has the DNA TGTGCCAGCTCACCAAGGACAGGGAATGAAAAACTGTTTTTT. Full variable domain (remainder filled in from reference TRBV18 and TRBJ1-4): NAGVMQNPRHLVRRRGQEARLRCSPMKGHSHVYWYRQLPEEGLKFMVYLQKENIIDESGMPKERFSAEFPKEGPSILRIQQVVRGDSAAYFCASSPRTGNEKLFFGSGTQLSVL.

CDR3 sequence reads: CASSLETGSDGYTF. The CDR3, as DNA: TGCGCCAGCAGCTTGGAGACAGGGAGTGATGGCTACACCTTC. The V gene is TRBV5-1, the J gene TRBJ1-2; 7 bases fit TRBD1. V lost 0 bases, J lost 6 bases, and 5 bases stayed unmatched. This CDR3 comprises 14 residues. In germline, CDR1 is SGHRS, CDR2 YFSETQ.

CDR3 protein: CSARGGSVAFF. CDR3 coding DNA: TGCAGTGCCCGGGGAGGGTCAGTTGCTTTCTTT. The chain employs TRBV20-1 and TRBJ1-1; the D is unclear. This CDR3 comprises 11 residues. V was shortened by 6 bases and J by 11 bases, with 16 bases between the two germline ends. Looked up from germline, CDR1 is DFQATT and CDR2 is SNEGSKA (reference sequence).

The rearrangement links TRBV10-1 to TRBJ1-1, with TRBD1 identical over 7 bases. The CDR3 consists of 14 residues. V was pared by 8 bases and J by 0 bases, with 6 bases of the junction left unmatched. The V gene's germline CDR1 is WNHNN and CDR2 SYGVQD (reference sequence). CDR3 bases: TGCGCCAGCCGAGGGGGCGGGATGAACACTGAAGCTTTCTTT. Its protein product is CASRGGGMNTEAFF.